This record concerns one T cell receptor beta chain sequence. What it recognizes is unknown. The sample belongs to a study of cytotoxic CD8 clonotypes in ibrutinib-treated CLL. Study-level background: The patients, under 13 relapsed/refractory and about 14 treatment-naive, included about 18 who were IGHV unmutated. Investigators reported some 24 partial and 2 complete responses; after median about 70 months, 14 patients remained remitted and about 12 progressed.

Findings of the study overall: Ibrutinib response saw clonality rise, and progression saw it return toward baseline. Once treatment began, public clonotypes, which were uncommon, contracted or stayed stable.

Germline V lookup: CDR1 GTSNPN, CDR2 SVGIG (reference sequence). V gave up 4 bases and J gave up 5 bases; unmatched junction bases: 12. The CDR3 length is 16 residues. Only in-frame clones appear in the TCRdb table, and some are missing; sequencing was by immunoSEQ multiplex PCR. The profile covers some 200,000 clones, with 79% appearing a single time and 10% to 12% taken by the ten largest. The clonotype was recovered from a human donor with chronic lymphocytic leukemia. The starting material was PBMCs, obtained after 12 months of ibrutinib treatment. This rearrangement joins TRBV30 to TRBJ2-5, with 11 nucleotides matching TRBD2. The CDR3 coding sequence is TGTGCCTGGATAAATGGGACTAGCGGTAAACGGGAGACCCAGTACTTC. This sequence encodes CAWINGTSGKRETQYF. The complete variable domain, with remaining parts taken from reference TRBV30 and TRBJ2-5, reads SQTIHQWPATLVQPVGSPLSLECTVEGTSNPNLYWYRQAAGRGLQLLFYSVGIGQISSEVPQNLSASRPQDRQFILSSKKLLLSDSGFYLCAWINGTSGKRETQYFGPGTRLLVL.